This T cell receptor (beta chain) was documented in a study of patients and donors after allogeneic stem cell transplantation. TCRdb itself ran the RT-PCR reads through MiXCR, one entry per CDR3 protein. The sample lists 200,000 to 250,000 distinct CDR3 sequences; about 14% were seen once. The sample was blood, either unsorted or a sorted T cell fraction (not recorded which). The receptor was derived from a human donor who was either an allogeneic HSCT recipient or a stem cell or donor lymphocyte infusion donor (not recorded which). It is not recorded whose cells these are; they may come from a transplant donor.

CDR3 sequence: CASSQLRLAGVPDTQYF. The DNA for the CDR3 is TGCGCCAGCAGCCAACTGCGTCTAGCGGGTGTGCCAGATACGCAGTATTTT. The chain links TRBV4-1 to TRBJ2-3; 8 bases match TRBD2. V was pared by 2 bases and J by 4 bases, with 11 bases of the junction left unmatched. The V gene's germline CDR1 is MGHRA and CDR2 YSYEKL. The CDR3 runs to 17 residues.